This TCR beta chain was identified during a study of shared T cell receptors in the human thymus. The V end was cut by 5 bases, the J end by 6 bases, with 4 bases between. This CDR3 is built from 10 residues. The V gene's germline CDR1 is LNHDA and CDR2 SQIVND (reference sequence). Sequencing was performed with immunoSEQ multiplex PCR; in TCRdb, only in-frame clones are kept and a portion is missing. This repertoire shows more than 300,000 clones, over 90% found once; its top ten account for around 0.019%. The rearrangement joins TRBV19 to TRBJ1-1; unclear D gene. The sequencing sample was made of thymocytes. The origin of this receptor is a human donor. The CDR3 is CASSGAEAFF. The CDR3 DNA sequence: TGTGCCAGTAGTGGGGCTGAAGCTTTCTTT.